Sequencing of this T cell receptor beta chain was carried out in a study of human T cells and chemical hapten exposure. Time point indicated: pre-sensitization, week 0. The treatment was: therapeutic diphenylcyclopropenone sensitization with weekly scalp DPC. TCRdb redid the calling of the RACE reads with MiXCR, one entry per CDR3 protein. The repertoire consists of around 120,000 distinct CDR3 sequences, with about 13% occurring once and the leading ten covering around 2.8%. With 2 bases removed from V and 10 bases from J, the gap between germline ends came to 9 bases. The CDR3 has 12 residues. The germline V gene has CDR1 KGHSH and CDR2 LQKENI.

The sample here was whole blood, taken in connection with sensitization to the hapten diphenylcyclopropenone (DPC). The chain joins TRBV18 to TRBJ1-5; no definite D call. The source is a woman aged 18 to 35 with alopecia areata. Some clones in this sample may be carry-over from other donors' samples. CDR3 residues: CASSPGVPPQHF. In DNA, the CDR3 is TGTGCCAGCTCACCAGGGGTGCCCCCCCAGCATTTT.